One and the same sample provided the 19 T cell receptor beta chains below, sequenced in a study of cytomegalovirus exposure and HLA in healthy donors. The PCR had 60 Vbeta and 13 Jbeta primers. Repertoires were generated with immunoSEQ multiplex PCR, while TCRdb's copy carries only in-frame clones and drops some. Of approximately 180,000 clones in the sample, 65% to 75% were seen once. The sample was PBMCs. These receptors all come from a human donor in good health.

Here the CDR3 reads CASTTADAYYGYTF. CDR3 DNA: TGTGCCAGCACCACAGCGGACGCCTACTATGGCTACACCTTC. The chain has TRBV28 and TRBJ1-2; D not resolved. The CDR3 runs 14 residues. Germline lookup yields CDR1 MDHEN and CDR2 SYDVKM. V shed 7 bases and J shed 3 bases, with 15 bases lying between them.

The CDR3 here is CASTPGGDTQYF. In DNA, the CDR3 is TGTGCCAGCACCCCCGGGGGGGATACGCAGTATTTT. The genes are TRBV7-9 and TRBJ2-3, with 7 bases fitting TRBD2. With 7 bases clipped from V and 6 bases from J, the junction kept 4 bases outside the gene matches. Germline V gene sequence: CDR1 SEHNR, CDR2 FQNEAQ (reference sequence). The CDR3 is 12 residues long.

The chain carries TRBV6-5 and TRBJ1-2, with TRBD1 matching over 8 bases. The CDR3 runs to 14 residues. The V gene end was trimmed by 5 bases and the J gene end by 5 bases; junction bases not matched to a gene: 7. Germline V gene data show CDR1 as MNHEY and CDR2 as SVGAGI. DNA of the CDR3: TGTGCCAGCAGTGTAGGACAGGGAGGATATGGCTACACCTTC. It specifies CASSVGQGGYGYTF.

V is TRBV7-3 and J is TRBJ2-1; D gene uncertain. CDR1 is SGHTA, CDR2 FQGTGA, per germline. The CDR3 contains 11 residues. V was pared by 3 bases and J by 5 bases, with 2 bases between. The CDR3 loop is CASSFNNEQFF. DNA for the CDR3: TGTGCCAGCAGCTTTAACAATGAGCAGTTCTTC.

J is TRBJ2-1 and V is TRBV6-5; 9 nucleotides align to TRBD2. The germline CDR1 and CDR2 sequences are MNHEY and SVGAGI. This CDR3 comprises 15 residues. Trimming at V came to 6 bases and at J to 3 bases, leaving 6 bases not matched to a gene. The CDR3 loop is CASRKGGGGYNEQFF. Written as DNA, the CDR3 is TGTGCCAGCAGGAAGGGCGGGGGGGGCTACAATGAGCAGTTCTTC.

This chain joins TRBV7-9 and TRBJ1-6; D possibly corresponds to TRBD1 (6 bases). Germline CDR1 reads SEHNR; CDR2 reads FQNEAQ (reference sequence). V shed 7 bases and J shed 5 bases, with 15 bases lying between them. The CDR3 totals 15 residues. The CDR3 sequence: CASTQAGADNSPLHF. The CDR3 nucleotides read TGTGCCAGCACCCAGGCGGGGGCCGATAATTCACCCCTCCACTTT.

The chain has TRBV18 and TRBJ1-1; 7 bases fit TRBD1. The CDR3 has 15 amino acids. Germline lookup yields CDR1 KGHSH and CDR2 LQKENI. Germline trimming cut 5 bases from V and 1 base from J; bases unmatched to any gene: 7. The CDR3 reads CASSILQGSNTEAFF. The CDR3 nucleotides read TGTGCCAGCTCAATACTACAGGGGTCGAACACTGAAGCTTTCTTT.

The chain recombines TRBV7-2 with TRBJ1-3, with 7 bases identical to TRBD1. V dropped 5 bases and J dropped 0; count of bases not matched to a gene: 4. Looked up from germline, CDR1 is SGHTA and CDR2 is FQGNSA. This CDR3 comprises 15 residues. The CDR3 bases are TGTGCCAGCAGCACACAGGGGCGCTCTGGAAACACCATATATTTT. Translation: CASSTQGRSGNTIYF.

The V and J genes are TRBV5-1 and TRBJ2-2; the match to TRBD1 covers 8 bases. The ends lost 6 bases at V and 5 bases at J; junction bases unmatched: 0. Germline-derived CDR1 and CDR2 are SGHRS and YFSETQ. This CDR3 region has 12 residues. CDR3 loop: CASNRGTGELFF. The CDR3 region has the DNA TGCGCCAGCAACAGGGGGACCGGGGAGCTGTTTTTT. The whole variable domain, remainder taken from reference TRBV5-1 and TRBJ2-2, is KAGVTQTPRYLIKTRGQQVTLSCSPISGHRSVSWYQQTPGQGLQFLFEYFSETQRNKGNFPGRFSGRQFSNSRSEMNVSTLELGDSALYLCASNRGTGELFFGEGSRLTVL.

The chain links TRBV27 to TRBJ1-2; no clear D. Germline CDR1 is MNHEY and CDR2 is SMNVEV (reference sequence). This CDR3 contains 13 residues. The V end lost 8 bases, the J end lost 0 bases, and 10 bases lay between the germline ends. The CDR3 nucleotides read TGTGCCAGCTCAAGCTTCACTAACTATGGCTACACCTTC. It yields the protein CASSSFTNYGYTF.

This clone came up many times. The J gene is TRBJ1-2, the V gene TRBV20-1, with D tentatively TRBD1 (6 bases). This CDR3 is 11 amino acids long. CDR1 is DFQATT and CDR2 is SNEGSKA in the germline V gene (reference sequence). V lost 7 bases to trimming and J lost 6 bases, with 12 bases between them. CDR3 sequence reads: CSGSGGNGYTF. The CDR3 DNA follows: TGCAGTGGTTCGGGGGGCAATGGCTACACCTTC.

This chain links TRBV6-1 with TRBJ1-6, with unresolved D. The germline V gene has CDR1 MNHNS and CDR2 SASEGT. The CDR3 loop spans 13 amino acids. V was clipped by 7 bases and J by 9 bases, with 13 bases between them. The CDR3 loop reads CASIGWAGSPLHF. The CDR3 DNA follows: TGTGCCAGCATCGGGTGGGCGGGTTCACCCCTCCACTTT.

The chain combines TRBV2 with TRBJ2-7; 8 positions match TRBD2. V was pared by 8 bases and J by 5 bases, with 11 bases of the junction left unmatched. The CDR3 has 14 amino acids. Germline lookup yields CDR1 SNHLY and CDR2 FYNNEI. As DNA, the CDR3 is TGTGCCAGCTTGGGGACTAGGATTATTGACGAGCAGTACTTC. Translating it yields CASLGTRIIDEQYF.

The chain couples TRBV29-1 to TRBJ2-7; TRBD1 agrees at 8 bases. The germline CDR1 and CDR2 sequences are SQVTM and ANQGSEA. The CDR3 runs to 12 residues. V was pared by 3 bases and J by 7 bases, with 5 bases of the junction left unmatched. CDR3 loop: CSVDGQGREQYF. The CDR3 DNA sequence: TGCAGCGTTGACGGACAGGGAAGGGAGCAGTACTTC.

The chain couples TRBV29-1 to TRBJ1-4; perhaps TRBD1 as D (6 bases). The V end lost 1 base, the J end lost 3 bases, and 6 bases lay between the germline ends. The CDR3 runs to 13 residues. Germline CDR1 and CDR2: SQVTM and ANQGSEA. CDR3 nucleotide sequence: TGCAGCGTTGAAGCAGGGGCTAATGAAAAACTGTTTTTT. Its protein is CSVEAGANEKLFF.

J is TRBJ2-7 and V is TRBV12-5; 11 bases are a match to TRBD1. CDR1 LGHNT and CDR2 FRNRAP come from the germline V gene. V was pared by 6 bases and J by 5 bases, with 9 bases of the junction left unmatched. The CDR3 loop spans 15 amino acids. The CDR3 spells CASGPAGTGGHEQYF. The CDR3, as DNA: TGTGCTAGTGGACCCGCCGGGACAGGGGGGCACGAGCAGTACTTC. Full variable domain (outside the CDR3, taken from reference TRBV12-5 and TRBJ2-7): DARVTQTPRHKVTEMGQEVTMRCQPILGHNTVFWYRQTMMQGLELLAYFRNRAPLDDSGMPKDRFSAEMPDATLATLKIQPSEPRDSAVYFCASGPAGTGGHEQYFGPGTRLTVT.

The rearrangement uses TRBV12-5 and TRBJ1-1, with 7 bases that match TRBD1. Trimming removed 7 bases from V and 4 bases from J; junction bases left unmatched: 6. From germline, CDR1 is LGHNT and CDR2 FRNRAP. The length of the CDR3 is 13 residues. The CDR3 nucleotides are TGTGCTAGTGCCTCGACAGGGTTCACTGAAGCTTTCTTT. It specifies CASASTGFTEAFF.

Of note for this clone: At one end the junction does not follow the germline gene, possibly because of a read error. The chain combines TRBV7-9 with TRBJ2-5, with 10 bases matching TRBD1. The CDR3 has 12 residues. The germline V gene encodes CDR1 SEHNR and CDR2 FQNEAQ (reference sequence). The CDR3 loop reads CSSSLQGQGSYF. CDR3 DNA sequence: TGTTCCAGCAGCTTACAGGGACAGGGGTCGTACTTC. Full variable domain (outside the CDR3, taken from reference TRBV7-9 and TRBJ2-5): DTGVSQNPRHKITKRGQNVTFRCDPISEHNRLYWYRQTLGQGPEFLTYFQNEAQLEKSRLLSDRFSAERPKGSFSTLEIQRTEQGDSAMYLCSSSLQGQGSYFGPGTRLLVL.

The chain carries TRBV19 and TRBJ1-1, with TRBD1 matching over 7 bases. The CDR3 loop spans 12 amino acids. V was pared by 9 bases and J by 9 bases, with 10 bases of the junction left unmatched. Germline V CDR1 and CDR2: LNHDA, SQIVND (reference sequence). The CDR3 reads CASVPSRGKAFF. The CDR3 DNA follows: TGTGCCAGCGTCCCAAGCAGGGGGAAAGCTTTCTTT. The whole variable domain, remainder taken from reference TRBV19 and TRBJ1-1, is DGGITQSPKYLFRKEGQNVTLSCEQNLNHDAMYWYRQDPGQGLRLIYYSQIVNDFQKGDIAEGYSVSREKKESFPLTVTSAQKNPTAFYLCASVPSRGKAFFGQGTRLTVV.